This T cell receptor (beta chain) was sequenced during a study of radiotherapy plus CTLA-4 blockade in lung cancer. General study results and limits: Reported findings show early blood T cell clone dynamics, with interferon-beta, best predicted response. In blood, after radiotherapy plus ipilimumab, tumor-derived TCR clones expanded.

Patients had chemo-refractory metastatic non-small-cell lung cancer and received focal radiation plus CTLA-4 blockade that used ipilimumab. About this clone: Its antigen is not identified.

This table comes from immunoSEQ multiplex PCR, and its TCRdb copy is limited to in-frame clones, with some not included. The sample has 14,000 to 15,000 clones; about 70% are singletons. V gave up 0 bases and J gave up 5 bases, with 17 bases separating them. The CDR3 is 17 amino acids. From germline, CDR1 is MGHRA and CDR2 YSYEKL. Sequences were derived from peripheral blood, sampled from a patient treated with radiotherapy plus ipilimumab. The chain couples TRBV4-1 to TRBJ2-1, with D possibly matching TRBD2 (7 bases). This receptor was taken from a human donor with non-small cell lung cancer whose response to radiotherapy plus ipilimumab could not be evaluated. CDR3 in amino acids: CASSQDRGGGTHNEQFF. CDR3 coding DNA: TGCGCCAGCAGCCAAGATAGGGGAGGGGGTACACACAATGAGCAGTTCTTC.